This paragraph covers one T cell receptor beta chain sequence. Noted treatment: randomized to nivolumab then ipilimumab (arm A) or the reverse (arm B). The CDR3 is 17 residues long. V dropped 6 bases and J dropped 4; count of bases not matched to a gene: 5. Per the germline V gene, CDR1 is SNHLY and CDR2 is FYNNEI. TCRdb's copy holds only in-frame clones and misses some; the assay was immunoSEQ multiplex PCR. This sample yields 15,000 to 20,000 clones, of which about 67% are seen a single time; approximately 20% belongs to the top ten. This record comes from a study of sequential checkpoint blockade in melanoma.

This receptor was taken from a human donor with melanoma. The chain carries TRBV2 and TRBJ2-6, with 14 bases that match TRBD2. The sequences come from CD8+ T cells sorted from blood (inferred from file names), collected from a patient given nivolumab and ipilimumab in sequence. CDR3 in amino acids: CASRQGLAGAGANVLTF. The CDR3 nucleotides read TGTGCCAGCAGACAGGGACTAGCGGGGGCGGGGGCCAACGTCCTGACTTTC.